One sample yielded the 20 T cell receptor beta chains listed below, sequenced in a study of T-cell reconstitution after alpha-beta-depleted transplantation in children. During its preparation, the TCRbeta library received unique molecular identifiers. TCRdb re-called the PCR reads with MiXCR, one entry per CDR3 protein. The sample has a few hundred thousand distinct CDR3 sequences, around 13% seen once. Sample: PBMCs, mostly from graft donor cells, taken 360 days after TCRalphabeta/CD19-depleted stem cell transplant. These TCRs come from a male patient younger than 18 who had a stem cell transplant for acute myeloid leukemia, so the T cells may come from the graft donor.

This clonotype has at least ten counts. CDR3 sequence (DNA): TGTGCCAGCAGCCCAACTAGCGGGAGGCTACTACCCCCCTACGAGCAGTACTTC. This gives the protein CASSPTSGRLLPPYEQYF. The rearrangement joins TRBV9 to TRBJ2-7, with 12 bases fitting TRBD2. The CDR3 length is 18 residues. In germline, CDR1 is SGDLS, CDR2 YYNGEE. J lost 2 bases, V lost 4 bases, and 13 bases had no gene match.

Ten or more counts support this clonotype. The genes are TRBV28 and TRBJ2-3, with 7 positions matching TRBD2. Per the germline V gene, CDR1 is MDHEN and CDR2 is SYDVKM. CDR3 length: 15 amino acids. V dropped 10 bases and J dropped 1; count of bases not matched to a gene: 11. The CDR3 DNA is TGTGCCACCTCTCTCGCGGGAGAGGGCACAGATACGCAGTATTTT. The encoded protein is CATSLAGEGTDTQYF.

CDR3 protein: CASSPTLREEYSNQPQHF. Written as DNA, the CDR3 is TGTGCCAGCAGTCCCACCCTCAGGGAGGAATATAGCAATCAGCCCCAGCATTTT. The J gene is TRBJ1-5, the V gene TRBV12-3 or TRBV12-4, with a tentative D call TRBD1 (5 bases). The V and J ends lost 5 bases and 0 bases respectively, with 20 bases between them. The CDR3 loop spans 18 amino acids.

The chain joins TRBV12-3 or TRBV12-4 to TRBJ2-7; TRBD2 aligns across 8 bases. V lost 10 bases and J lost 7; bases outside the gene matches: 6. The CDR3 runs 11 residues. The CDR3 is CATSLAGEQYF. CDR3 sequence (DNA): TGTGCCACGTCCCTAGCGGGTGAGCAGTACTTC.

This clonotype was detected a few times. The chain combines TRBV10-3 with TRBJ2-3; D ambiguous. The germline V and J ends were trimmed by 6 bases and 2 bases, with 15 bases remaining between them. The CDR3 is 15 amino acids. The germline gives CDR1 ENHRY, CDR2 SYGVKD. The CDR3 DNA follows: TGTGCCATCAGCGACATCGTGGCCTACACAGATACGCAGTATTTT. It yields the protein CAISDIVAYTDTQYF.

This clonotype showed up many times. The chain couples TRBV29-1 to TRBJ1-2, with 9 bases identical to TRBD1. J gave up 9 bases and V 3 bases, and 11 bases lay outside the gene matches. The germline V gene encodes CDR1 SQVTM and CDR2 ANQGSEA. This CDR3 contains 14 residues. CDR3 in amino acids: CSVEGTGTRGRYTF. The CDR3 region has the DNA TGCAGCGTTGAGGGGACAGGGACCCGTGGTCGCTACACCTTC.

This clonotype has more than one count but fewer than ten. V and J are TRBV28 and TRBJ2-1, with 15 bases identical to TRBD2. CDR3 size: 16 residues. CDR1 is MDHEN, CDR2 SYDVKM, per germline. V lost 4 bases, J lost 12 bases, and 10 bases stayed unmatched. CDR3 protein: CASSSTWTSGRARQFF. The CDR3 DNA reads TGTGCCAGCAGTTCTACCTGGACTAGCGGGAGGGCCAGGCAGTTCTTC.

This clonotype was seen many times. The genes are TRBV6-2 or TRBV6-3 and TRBJ2-1; TRBD2 matches at 9 bases. The CDR3 length is 17 residues. The germline V gene has CDR1 MNHEY and CDR2 SVGEGT. Germline trimming cut 2 bases from V and 6 bases from J; bases unmatched to any gene: 11. CDR3 coding DNA: TGTGCCAGCAGTTACGTCTCTCCTAGCGGGACGGGCAATGAGCAGTTCTTC. It codes for CASSYVSPSGTGNEQFF.

A few counts support this clonotype. CDR3 nucleotides: TGTGCCAGCAGCAAACAGCACCCCGCGAACACCGGGGAGCTGTTTTTT. It yields the protein CASSKQHPANTGELFF. The rearrangement uses TRBV21-1 and TRBJ2-2. TRBV21-1 is a pseudogene. The CDR3 contains 16 residues.

About this clonotype: This may be a read error, as it is one base from a much larger clone. The chain combines TRBV12-3 or TRBV12-4 with TRBJ2-3; tentative D call: TRBD2 (5 bases). The CDR3 sequence is 14 residues long. V lost 4 bases to trimming and J lost 5 bases, with 13 bases between them. The CDR3 coding sequence is TGTGCCAGCAGTTGGACTCATCCGGAAGATACGCAGTATTTT. Amino acids: CASSWTHPEDTQYF.

The genes are TRBV4-3 and TRBJ2-7, with D possibly matching TRBD1 (5 bases). V was trimmed by 1 base and J by 7 bases, leaving 14 bases between them. The CDR3 extends over 14 amino acids. Germline CDR1 reads LGHNA; CDR2 reads YSLEER. The CDR3 bases are TGCGCCAGCAGCCAAGCCCACGACAGTTGGGAGCAGTACTTC. Protein sequence: CASSQAHDSWEQYF.

The chain carries TRBV29-1 and TRBJ2-7; 15 nucleotides agree with TRBD2. The ends lost 0 bases at V and 4 bases at J; junction bases unmatched: 4. The CDR3 spans 16 residues. CDR1 and CDR2 (germline): SQVTM, ANQGSEA. In nucleotides, the CDR3 is TGCAGCGTTGAAGATTCGGGACTAGCGGGAGGATACGAGCAGTACTTC. This encodes CSVEDSGLAGGYEQYF.

The rearrangement joins TRBV12-3 or TRBV12-4 to TRBJ2-7, with D possibly being TRBD2 (6 bases). The CDR3 is 14 amino acids. V was clipped by 4 bases and J by 3 bases, with 13 bases between them. CDR3 bases: TGTGCCAGCAGTTCCACTCCCGGGAGCTACGAGCAGTACTTC. Amino acids: CASSSTPGSYEQYF.

This clonotype has only a few counts. The chain couples TRBV11-3 to TRBJ2-1; D is perhaps TRBD1 or TRBD2 (5 bases each). V was shortened by 1 base and J by 7 bases, with 8 bases between the two germline ends. CDR1 is SGHNT, CDR2 YENEEA, per germline. The CDR3 spans 13 residues. CDR3 DNA: TGTGCCAGCAGCTTAGTCAGGGAGAATGAGCAGTTCTTC. Its protein product is CASSLVRENEQFF.

This clonotype was found many times. This chain links TRBV29-1 with TRBJ2-7; D might be TRBD1 or TRBD2, each matching 5 bases. The ends were cut back, 3 bases at V and 2 bases at J, with 20 bases in the middle. Germline-derived CDR1 and CDR2 are SQVTM and ANQGSEA. The length of the CDR3 is 16 residues. Here the CDR3 reads CSVDTYRREGTYEQYF. The CDR3 nucleotides read TGCAGCGTTGATACTTACCGACGCGAGGGGACCTACGAGCAGTACTTC.

This clonotype occurred many times. The rearrangement uses TRBV12-3 or TRBV12-4 and TRBJ2-7; 7 bases map to TRBD1. This CDR3 region has 13 residues. V dropped 6 bases and J dropped 10; count of bases not matched to a gene: 12. CDR3 bases: TGTGCCAGCAGATGGGACAGCCTCATGCCTCAGTACTTC. Translation: CASRWDSLMPQYF.

Written as DNA, the CDR3 is TGTGCCCCGTCGGCTAGCGGGAGAGGCTACGAGCAGTACTTC. This gives the protein CAPSASGRGYEQYF. The chain is built from TRBV6-1 and TRBJ2-7; 10 nucleotides align to TRBD2. This CDR3 comprises 14 residues. V was clipped by 11 bases and J by 3 bases; unmatched bases: 10. Germline V CDR1 and CDR2: MNHNS, SASEGT.

This clonotype was observed many times. The chain employs TRBV20-1 and TRBJ2-7; the D is unclear. Per germline, CDR1 DFQATT and CDR2 SNEGSKA (reference sequence). V lost 1 base and J 3 bases, leaving 22 bases between the germline ends. The CDR3 spans 17 residues. This chain's CDR3 is CSARARLRQTPNYEQYF. CDR3 sequence (DNA): TGCAGTGCTAGAGCCCGCCTCAGGCAGACGCCTAACTACGAGCAGTACTTC.

This clonotype was seen a handful of times. A junction boundary mismatches the germline segment, possibly from a read error. This chain joins TRBV11-2 and TRBJ2-5; no firm D call. The CDR3 is 12 residues long. Germline V gene lookup returns CDR1 SGHAT and CDR2 FQNNGV. CDR3 protein: CASSLDMVLRDF. The CDR3 nucleotides read TGTGCCAGCAGCTTAGATATGGTCTTAAGAGACTTC.

This rearrangement joins TRBV7-3 to TRBJ2-1; D is possibly TRBD2 (6 bases). The CDR3 runs to 15 residues. Germline values: CDR1 SGHTA, CDR2 FQGTGA. The germline V and J ends were trimmed by 5 bases and 3 bases, with 14 bases remaining between them. In DNA form, the CDR3 reads TGTGCCAGCAGCCCCCGAGATAGCGGCTACAATGAGCAGTTCTTC. Translating it yields CASSPRDSGYNEQFF.